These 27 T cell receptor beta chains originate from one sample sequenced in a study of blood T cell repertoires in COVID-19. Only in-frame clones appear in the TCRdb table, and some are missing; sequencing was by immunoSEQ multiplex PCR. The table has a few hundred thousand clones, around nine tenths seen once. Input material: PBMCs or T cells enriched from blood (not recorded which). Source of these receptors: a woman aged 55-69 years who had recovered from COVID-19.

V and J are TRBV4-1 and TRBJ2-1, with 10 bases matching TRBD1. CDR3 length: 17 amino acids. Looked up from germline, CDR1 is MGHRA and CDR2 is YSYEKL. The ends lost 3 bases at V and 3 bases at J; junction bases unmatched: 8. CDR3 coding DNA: TGCGCCAGCAGCCACAATAAAGGGACAGGGGACTACAATGAGCAGTTCTTC. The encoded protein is CASSHNKGTGDYNEQFF.

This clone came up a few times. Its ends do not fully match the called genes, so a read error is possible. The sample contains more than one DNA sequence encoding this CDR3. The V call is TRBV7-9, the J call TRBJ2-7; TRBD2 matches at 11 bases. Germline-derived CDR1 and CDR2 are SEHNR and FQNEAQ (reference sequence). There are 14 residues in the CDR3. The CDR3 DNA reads TGTGCCAGCAGCCTAGCGGGAGGCACCTACGAGCAGTACTTC. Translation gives CASSLAGGTYEQYF.

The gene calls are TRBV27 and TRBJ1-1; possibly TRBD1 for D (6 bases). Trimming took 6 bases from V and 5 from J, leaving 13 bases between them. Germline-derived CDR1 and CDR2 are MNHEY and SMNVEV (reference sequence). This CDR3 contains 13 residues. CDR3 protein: CASRRQEPTEAFF. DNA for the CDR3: TGTGCCAGCAGGCGACAGGAGCCGACTGAAGCTTTCTTT.

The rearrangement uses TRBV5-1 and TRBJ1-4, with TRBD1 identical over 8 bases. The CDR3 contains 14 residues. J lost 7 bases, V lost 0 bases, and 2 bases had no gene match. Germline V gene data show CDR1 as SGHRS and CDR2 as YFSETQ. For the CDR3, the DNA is TGCGCCAGCAGCTTGGGACAGGGGAGTGAAAAACTGTTTTTT. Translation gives CASSLGQGSEKLFF.

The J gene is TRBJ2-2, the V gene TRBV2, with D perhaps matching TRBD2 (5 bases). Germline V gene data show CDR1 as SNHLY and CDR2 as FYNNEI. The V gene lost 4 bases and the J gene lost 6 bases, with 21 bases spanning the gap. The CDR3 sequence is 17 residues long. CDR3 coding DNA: TGTGCCAGCAGTGGGGCGACTACTCCTTTTGGCGCCGGGGAGCTGTTTTTT. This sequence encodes CASSGATTPFGAGELFF.

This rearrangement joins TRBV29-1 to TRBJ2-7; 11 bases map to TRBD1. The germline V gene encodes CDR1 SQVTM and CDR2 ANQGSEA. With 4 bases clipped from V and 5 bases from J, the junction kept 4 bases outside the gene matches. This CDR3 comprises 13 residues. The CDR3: CSVVWTGGHEQYF. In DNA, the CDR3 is TGCAGCGTTGTGTGGACAGGGGGCCACGAGCAGTACTTC.

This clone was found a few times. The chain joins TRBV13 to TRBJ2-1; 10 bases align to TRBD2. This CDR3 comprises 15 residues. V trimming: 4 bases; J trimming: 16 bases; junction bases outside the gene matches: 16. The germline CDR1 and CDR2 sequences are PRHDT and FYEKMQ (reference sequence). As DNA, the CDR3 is TGTGCCAGCAGCTCCAGGACTAGCGGTTATGAGCTTCTTTTCTTC. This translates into CASSSRTSGYELLFF.

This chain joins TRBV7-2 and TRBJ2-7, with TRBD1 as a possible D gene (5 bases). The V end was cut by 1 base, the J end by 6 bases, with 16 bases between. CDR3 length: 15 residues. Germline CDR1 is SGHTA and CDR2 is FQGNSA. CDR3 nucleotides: TGTGCCAGCAGCTTAGTTTTAGTAGGGGAAAGCGAGCAGTACTTC. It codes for CASSLVLVGESEQYF.

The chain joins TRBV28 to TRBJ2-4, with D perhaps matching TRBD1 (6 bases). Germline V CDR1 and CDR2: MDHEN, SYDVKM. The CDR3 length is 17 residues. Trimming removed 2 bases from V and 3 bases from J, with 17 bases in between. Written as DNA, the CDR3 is TGTGCCAGCAGTTTAGGTTTCTGGGGGCGAGGCAAAAACATTCAGTACTTC. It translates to CASSLGFWGRGKNIQYF.

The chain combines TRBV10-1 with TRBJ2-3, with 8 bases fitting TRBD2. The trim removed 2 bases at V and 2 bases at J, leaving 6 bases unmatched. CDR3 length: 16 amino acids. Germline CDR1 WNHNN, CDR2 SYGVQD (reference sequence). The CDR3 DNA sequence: TGCGCCAGCAGTGAGAGAAACGGGGGGGCCACAGATACGCAGTATTTT. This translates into CASSERNGGATDTQYF.

CDR3 bases: TGTGCCAGCAGCTTAGATCTAAGGTCGGGGGGGGCGGCGAGAGGCTACACCTTC. Translated, it gives CASSLDLRSGGAARGYTF. The chain carries TRBV11-2 and TRBJ1-2; TRBD1 is a possible D gene (6 bases). Trimming took off 0 bases at V and 8 bases at J, with 25 bases between the two ends. The CDR3 contains 18 residues. Germline V lookup: CDR1 SGHAT, CDR2 FQNNGV.

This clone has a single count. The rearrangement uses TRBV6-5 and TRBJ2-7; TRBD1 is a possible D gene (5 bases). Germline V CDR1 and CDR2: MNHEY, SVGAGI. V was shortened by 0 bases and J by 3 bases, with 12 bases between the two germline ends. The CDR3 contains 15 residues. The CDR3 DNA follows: TGTGCCAGCAGTTACTCTCAGGGAACCTTCTACGAGCAGTACTTC. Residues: CASSYSQGTFYEQYF.

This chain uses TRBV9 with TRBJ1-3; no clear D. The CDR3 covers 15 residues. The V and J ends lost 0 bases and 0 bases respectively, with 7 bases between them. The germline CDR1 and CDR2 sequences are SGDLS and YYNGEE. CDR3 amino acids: CASSVATTSGNTIYF. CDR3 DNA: TGTGCCAGCAGCGTAGCCACTACCTCTGGAAACACCATATATTTT.

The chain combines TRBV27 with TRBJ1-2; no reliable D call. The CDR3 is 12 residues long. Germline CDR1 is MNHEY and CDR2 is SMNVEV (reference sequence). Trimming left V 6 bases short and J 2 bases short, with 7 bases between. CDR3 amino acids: CASRGLNYGYTF. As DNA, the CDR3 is TGTGCCAGCAGAGGACTGAACTATGGCTACACCTTC.

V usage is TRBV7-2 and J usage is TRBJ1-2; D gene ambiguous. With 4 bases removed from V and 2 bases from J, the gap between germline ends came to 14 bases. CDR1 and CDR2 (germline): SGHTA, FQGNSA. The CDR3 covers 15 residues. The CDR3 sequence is CASSSRQHANYGYTF. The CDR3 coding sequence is TGTGCCAGCAGCTCCCGACAACACGCAAACTATGGCTACACCTTC.

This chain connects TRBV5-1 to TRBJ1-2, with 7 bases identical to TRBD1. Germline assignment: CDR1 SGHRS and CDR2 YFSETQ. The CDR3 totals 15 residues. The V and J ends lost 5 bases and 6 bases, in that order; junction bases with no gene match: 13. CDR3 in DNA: TGCGCCAGCAGAAACTCCGATTGGACAGGCCATGGCTACACCTTC. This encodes CASRNSDWTGHGYTF.

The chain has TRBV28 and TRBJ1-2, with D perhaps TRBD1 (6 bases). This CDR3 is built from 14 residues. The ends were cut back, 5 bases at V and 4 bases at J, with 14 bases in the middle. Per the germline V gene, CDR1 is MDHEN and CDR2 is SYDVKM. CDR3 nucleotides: TGTGCCAGCAGTCAACAGGGAACCTCCTATGGCTACACCTTC. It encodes CASSQQGTSYGYTF.

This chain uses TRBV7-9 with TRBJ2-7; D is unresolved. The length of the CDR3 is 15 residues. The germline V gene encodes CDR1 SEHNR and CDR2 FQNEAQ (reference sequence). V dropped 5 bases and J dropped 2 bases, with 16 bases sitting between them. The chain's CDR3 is CASSPPLADPYEQYF. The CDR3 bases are TGTGCCAGCAGCCCCCCGCTGGCAGATCCCTACGAGCAGTACTTC.

The CDR3 DNA is TGTGCCAGCAGTCCTTACCTTGGCCCTCCGGGGGAGCTGTTTTTT. Protein product: CASSPYLGPPGELFF. This chain joins TRBV6-5 and TRBJ2-2; D is uncertain. Germline V gene sequence: CDR1 MNHEY, CDR2 SVGAGI. V was cut by 5 bases and J by 8 bases, with 18 bases left in between. The CDR3 extends over 15 amino acids.

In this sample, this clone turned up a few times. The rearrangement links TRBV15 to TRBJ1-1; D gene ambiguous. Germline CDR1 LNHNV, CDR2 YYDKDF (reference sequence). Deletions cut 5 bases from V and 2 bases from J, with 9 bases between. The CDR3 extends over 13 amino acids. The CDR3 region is CATSHSLNTEAFF. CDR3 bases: TGTGCCACCAGCCACAGTTTAAACACTGAAGCTTTCTTT.

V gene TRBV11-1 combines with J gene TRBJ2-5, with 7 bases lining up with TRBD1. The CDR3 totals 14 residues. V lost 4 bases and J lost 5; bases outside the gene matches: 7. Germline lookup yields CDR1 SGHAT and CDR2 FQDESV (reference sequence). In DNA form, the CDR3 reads TGTGCCAGCAGCTCTGACAGGGATCTGGAGACCCAGTACTTC. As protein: CASSSDRDLETQYF.

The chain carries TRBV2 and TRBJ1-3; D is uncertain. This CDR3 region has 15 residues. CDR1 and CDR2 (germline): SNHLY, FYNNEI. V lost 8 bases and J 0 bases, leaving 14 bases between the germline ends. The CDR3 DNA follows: TGTGCCAGCTCGCAAAGCTCAATCTCTGGAAACACCATATATTTT. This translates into CASSQSSISGNTIYF.

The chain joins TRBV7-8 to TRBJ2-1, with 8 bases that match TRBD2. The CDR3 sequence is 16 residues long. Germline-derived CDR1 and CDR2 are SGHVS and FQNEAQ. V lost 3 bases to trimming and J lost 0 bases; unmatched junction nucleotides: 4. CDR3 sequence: CASSFSGTSSYNEQFF. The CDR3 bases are TGTGCCAGCAGCTTTTCCGGGACTAGCTCCTACAATGAGCAGTTCTTC.

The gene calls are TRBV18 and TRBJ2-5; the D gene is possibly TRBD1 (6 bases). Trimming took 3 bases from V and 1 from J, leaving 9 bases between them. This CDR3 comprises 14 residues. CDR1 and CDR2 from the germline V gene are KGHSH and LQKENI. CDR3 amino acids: CASSPDSPQETQYF. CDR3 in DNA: TGTGCCAGCTCACCGGACAGCCCCCAAGAGACCCAGTACTTC.

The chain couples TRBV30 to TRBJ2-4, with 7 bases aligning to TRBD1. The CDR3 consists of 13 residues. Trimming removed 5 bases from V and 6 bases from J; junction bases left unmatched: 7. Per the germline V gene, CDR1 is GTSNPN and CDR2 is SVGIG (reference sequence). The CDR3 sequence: CAWGDSYGNIQYF. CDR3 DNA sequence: TGTGCCTGGGGGGACAGTTACGGAAACATTCAGTACTTC. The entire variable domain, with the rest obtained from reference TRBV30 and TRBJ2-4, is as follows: SQTIHQWPATLVQPVGSPLSLECTVEGTSNPNLYWYRQAAGRGLQLLFYSVGIGQISSEVPQNLSASRPQDRQFILSSKKLLLSDSGFYLCAWGDSYGNIQYFGAGTRLSVL.

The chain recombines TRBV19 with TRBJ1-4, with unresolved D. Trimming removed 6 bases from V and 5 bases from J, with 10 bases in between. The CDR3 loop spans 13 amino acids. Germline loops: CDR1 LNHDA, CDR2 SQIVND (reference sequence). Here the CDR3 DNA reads TGTGCCAGTAGAGGTAGCTTAAATGAAAAACTGTTTTTT. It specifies CASRGSLNEKLFF.

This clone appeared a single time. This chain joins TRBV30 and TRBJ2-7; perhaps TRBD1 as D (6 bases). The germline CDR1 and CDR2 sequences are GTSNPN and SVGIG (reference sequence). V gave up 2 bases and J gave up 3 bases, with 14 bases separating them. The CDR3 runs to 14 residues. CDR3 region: CAWSTGQLLYEQYF. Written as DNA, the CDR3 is TGTGCCTGGAGTACGGGACAACTCCTCTACGAGCAGTACTTC.